The rows below give T cell receptor beta chains drawn from one sample of a study of cytomegalovirus exposure and HLA in healthy donors. Assay used: immunoSEQ multiplex PCR; TCRdb lists only in-frame clones, some missing. The sample contains approximately 280,000 clones, around 85% of which appear only once. Specimen: PBMCs. These receptors all stem from a woman younger than 35 in good health and CMV-seronegative. The CDR3 runs from the conserved cysteine through the conserved F or W. Fields, in order: V gene, D gene, CDR3 length, clone size, J gene, CDR3 protein, CDR3 DNA. A D gene is named only where the DNA matches it firmly. Where a row states a size, it is once, few, many or the class of an expanded clone; other rows omit it.

>TRBV7-2|.|15|few|TRBJ1-5
CASSPLRGSVQPQHF
TGTGCCAGCAGTCCTCTCAGGGGCTCGGTTCAGCCCCAGCATTTT
>TRBV30|TRBD1|12|.|TRBJ1-5
CASGTGGQPQHF
TGTGCCTCTGGGACAGGGGGCCAGCCCCAGCATTTT
>TRBV21-1|.|17|.|TRBJ2-1
CASSKATSGRRHNEQFF
TGTGCCAGCAGCAAAGCGACGAGCGGGAGGAGGCACAATGAGCAGTTCTTC
>TRBV6-1|TRBD1|16|.|TRBJ2-4
CASSATGGATKNIQYF
TGTGCCAGCAGTGCGACAGGGGGCGCGACCAAAAACATTCAGTACTTC
>TRBV29-1|.|12|.|TRBJ1-1
CSVESTGVEAFF
TGCAGCGTTGAATCGACAGGAGTCGAAGCTTTCTTT
>TRBV27|.|16|.|TRBJ2-7
CASTQVGGRRTYEQYF
TGTGCCAGCACCCAGGTTGGAGGGCGACGTACCTACGAGCAGTACTTC
>TRBV9|.|13|once|TRBJ2-3
CASSVVSGDTQYF
TGTGCCAGCAGCGTAGTCAGCGGAGATACGCAGTATTTT
>TRBV6-5|.|11|once|TRBJ2-1
CASGPGGEQFF
TGTGCCAGCGGTCCGGGTGGTGAGCAGTTCTTC
>TRBV5-1|.|16|.|TRBJ2-7
CASSLGGTDRFYEQYF
TGCGCCAGCAGCTTGGGGGGGACTGACCGGTTCTACGAGCAGTACTTC
>TRBV23-1|.|15|.|TRBJ2-1
CASSHWKRTDNEQFF
TGCGCCAGCAGTCACTGGAAAAGGACAGACAATGAGCAGTTCTTC
>TRBV6-5|.|15|.|TRBJ1-5
CASSYSIAENQPQHF
TGTGCCAGCAGTTACTCGATAGCAGAGAATCAGCCCCAGCATTTT
>TRBV7-9|.|14|.|TRBJ1-5
CASSFEGANQPQHF
TGTGCCAGCAGCTTTGAAGGGGCCAATCAGCCCCAGCATTTT
>TRBV30|.|14|.|TRBJ2-1
CAWSELATGNEQFF
TGTGCCTGGAGTGAATTAGCGACGGGCAATGAGCAGTTCTTC
>TRBV6-1|.|13|.|TRBJ2-5
CASSEAKTSPQYF
TGTGCCAGCAGTGAAGCGAAGACTAGTCCCCAGTACTTC
>TRBV6-1|TRBD1|15|.|TRBJ2-1
CASIDEGQGYNEQFF
TGTGCCAGCATTGACGAGGGACAGGGCTACAATGAGCAGTTCTTC
>TRBV7-9|TRBD1|13|few|TRBJ2-7
CASSLAGTDEQYF
TGTGCCAGCAGCTTAGCGGGGACAGACGAGCAGTACTTC
>TRBV7-9|.|12|.|TRBJ1-2
CASSAQGLGYTF
TGTGCCAGCAGCGCGCAGGGACTCGGCTACACCTTC
>TRBV7-6|.|13|.|TRBJ2-7
CASGGGQFHEQYF
TGTGCCAGCGGCGGGGGACAATTCCACGAGCAGTACTTC
>TRBV6-5|TRBD1|15|.|TRBJ1-5
CASSRGQGKNQPQHF
TGTGCCAGCAGTAGGGGACAGGGAAAGAATCAGCCCCAGCATTTT
>TRBV9|.|13|.|TRBJ2-7
CASSVGTTYEQYF
TGTGCCAGCAGCGTAGGGACTACCTACGAGCAGTACTTC
>TRBV28|TRBD1|11|.|TRBJ1-1
CASHQGVRAFF
TGTGCCAGCCATCAGGGGGTGAGAGCTTTCTTT
>TRBV9|.|16|.|TRBJ1-2
CASSAVRDTMLHGYTF
TGTGCCAGCAGCGCAGTCCGGGACACTATGTTACATGGCTACACCTTC
>TRBV6-5|.|12|.|TRBJ2-7
CASNFRGSEQYF
TGTGCCAGCAACTTTAGGGGCTCCGAGCAGTACTTC
>TRBV19|.|14|once|TRBJ1-5
CASSIRLLGQPQHF
TGTGCCAGTAGTATAAGACTCCTGGGTCAGCCCCAGCATTTT
>TRBV11-3|TRBD1|15|.|TRBJ1-1
CASSAGTGLNTEAFF
TGTGCCAGCAGCGCAGGGACAGGGTTGAACACTGAAGCTTTCTTT
>TRBV7-2|.|13|.|TRBJ2-7
CASRSSSSYEQYF
TGTGCCAGTCGCAGTAGCAGCAGCTACGAGCAGTACTTC
>TRBV30|TRBD1|13|.|TRBJ1-2
CAWDPGQTEGYTF
TGTGCCTGGGACCCGGGACAGACGGAAGGCTACACCTTC
>TRBV14|TRBD1|14|.|TRBJ1-6
CASSLDRGNSPLHF
TGTGCCAGCAGCCTAGACAGGGGAAACTCACCCCTCCACTTT
>TRBV11-2|TRBD1|15|.|TRBJ2-5
CASSLRGTGEQTQYF
TGTGCCAGCAGCCTTAGAGGGACAGGGGAACAGACCCAGTACTTC
>TRBV6-6|.|11|.|TRBJ1-2
CASSSRQDCTF
TGTGCCAGCAGTTCCCGACAGGATTGCACCTTC
>TRBV7-9|TRBD2|17|.|TRBJ2-7
CASSLARTSGGIYEQYF
TGTGCCAGCAGCTTAGCCCGGACTAGCGGGGGCATCTACGAGCAGTACTTC
>TRBV5-1|.|14|.|TRBJ1-4
CASSLGRSNEKLFF
TGCGCCAGCAGCTTGGGGCGGTCTAATGAAAAACTGTTTTTT
>TRBV5-1|TRBD1|14|.|TRBJ2-7
CASSFEQGVYEQYF
TGCGCCAGCAGCTTTGAACAGGGGGTCTACGAGCAGTACTTC
>TRBV29-1|.|13|.|TRBJ2-5
CSVQMTDQETQYF
TGCAGCGTCCAAATGACAGACCAAGAGACCCAGTACTTC
>TRBV7-3|.|13|.|TRBJ1-1
CASSLSAGSEAFF
TGTGCCAGCAGCTTATCGGCAGGGTCTGAAGCTTTCTTT
>TRBV27|.|13|.|TRBJ2-3
CASSTILGDTQYF
TGTGCCAGCAGCACCATCCTAGGAGATACGCAGTATTTT
>TRBV28|.|14|.|TRBJ2-5
CASSLIQDQETQYF
TGTGCCAGCAGTTTAATACAGGACCAAGAGACCCAGTACTTC
>TRBV4-1|.|16|.|TRBJ2-1
CASSQEVVSSYNEQFF
TGCGCCAGCAGCCAAGAGGTGGTTAGCTCCTACAATGAGCAGTTCTTC
>TRBV27|TRBD1|15|once|TRBJ1-5
CASSPYTGGEQPQHF
TGTGCCAGCAGTCCGTATACAGGGGGGGAACAGCCCCAGCATTTT
>TRBV2|TRBD1|14|.|TRBJ1-1
CASRDRGRVGEAFF
TGTGCCAGCAGGGACAGGGGGCGAGTAGGTGAAGCTTTCTTT
>TRBV19|TRBD1|14|few|TRBJ1-1
CASSRDRENTEAFF
TGTGCCAGTAGCCGGGACAGGGAGAACACTGAAGCTTTCTTT
>TRBV7-2|.|13|.|TRBJ1-5
CASSLGQRQPQHF
TGTGCCAGCAGCTTAGGGCAGCGTCAGCCCCAGCATTTT